A single sample gave rise to the 25 T cell receptor beta chains below, sequenced in a study of blood T cell repertoires in COVID-19. The assay was immunoSEQ multiplex PCR, and TCRdb's table has in-frame clones only and misses some. The table lists about 150,000 clones, around 89% of them singletons, with roughly 3% in the top ten. Sample: peripheral blood. The receptors were gathered from a woman aged 60-75 years with active COVID-19.

V usage is TRBV6-6 and J usage is TRBJ2-3, with D maybe TRBD2 (6 bases). Germline CDR1 is MNHNY and CDR2 is SVGAGI (reference sequence). Trimming cost V 3 bases and J 3 bases, with 10 bases left between them. This CDR3 spans 14 amino acids. The CDR3 loop reads CASSYAGRTDTQYF. As DNA, the CDR3 is TGTGCCAGCAGTTATGCCGGGAGAACAGATACGCAGTATTTT.

The chain employs TRBV6-1 and TRBJ2-7; no firm D call. The CDR3 totals 13 residues. V dropped 2 bases and J dropped 4 bases, with 9 bases sitting between them. Germline values: CDR1 MNHNS, CDR2 SASEGT. The CDR3 DNA sequence: TGTGCCAGCAGTGAAAGCTGGGCTTACGAGCAGTACTTC. Translating it yields CASSESWAYEQYF.

The V and J genes are TRBV4-2 and TRBJ2-3; 10 positions agree with TRBD1. From germline, CDR1 is LGHNA and CDR2 YNFKEQ. Trimming removed 0 bases from V and 7 bases from J; junction bases left unmatched: 16. This CDR3 comprises 19 residues. The CDR3 nucleotides read TGTGCCAGCAGCCAAGATATCGGGAGACAGGGGGCTGCCGGGAATACGCAGTATTTT. As protein: CASSQDIGRQGAAGNTQYF.

This chain connects TRBV19 to TRBJ1-5; D gene ambiguous. V was trimmed by 4 bases and J by 4 bases, leaving 5 bases between them. Germline V CDR1 and CDR2: LNHDA, SQIVND (reference sequence). The CDR3 is 12 amino acids. CDR3 DNA: TGTGCCAGTAGTACGAGAAATCAGCCCCAGCATTTT. This encodes CASSTRNQPQHF.

The chain employs TRBV2 and TRBJ2-7; the match to TRBD1 covers 7 bases. Germline-derived CDR1 and CDR2 are SNHLY and FYNNEI. V was pared by 6 bases and J by 0 bases, with 2 bases of the junction left unmatched. The CDR3 extends over 13 amino acids. CDR3 protein: CASRTGYSYEQYF. As DNA, the CDR3 is TGTGCCAGCAGGACAGGGTACTCCTACGAGCAGTACTTC.

This clone was detected once. The V call is TRBV6-5, the J call TRBJ2-2, with D tentatively TRBD2 (6 bases). From germline, CDR1 is MNHEY and CDR2 SVGAGI. V lost 8 bases, J lost 5 bases, and 12 bases lay in between. The CDR3 is 13 amino acids. CDR3 sequence: CASQIRGTGELFF. Written as DNA, the CDR3 is TGTGCCAGCCAGATCCGGGGGACCGGGGAGCTGTTTTTT.

A single count supports this clone. In DNA form, the CDR3 reads TGTGCCACCGGCCTAGGGGATTTTAGCACAGATACGCAGTATTTT. This codes for CATGLGDFSTDTQYF. V gene TRBV28 combines with J gene TRBJ2-3; possible D gene TRBD1, 5 bases. The CDR3 sequence is 15 residues long. V was pared by 10 bases and J by 0 bases, with 17 bases between. Per the germline V gene, CDR1 is MDHEN and CDR2 is SYDVKM.

The chain is built from TRBV25-1 and TRBJ1-1, with 7 positions matching TRBD1. CDR1 and CDR2 (germline): MGHDK, SYGVNS. This CDR3 region has 15 residues. After removal of 2 bases from V and 4 bases from J, the junction contained 7 bases not matched to a gene. The CDR3 sequence: CASSEHRGRGTEAFF. The CDR3 coding sequence is TGTGCCAGCAGTGAACACAGGGGTCGGGGCACTGAAGCTTTCTTT.

The chain couples TRBV12-3 or TRBV12-4 to TRBJ1-5, with D possibly being TRBD1 (5 bases). The CDR3 consists of 11 residues. V was pared by 7 bases and J by 11 bases, with 12 bases between. The CDR3 reads CASTAGQSQHF. The CDR3 nucleotides read TGTGCCAGCACCGCAGGGCAGTCCCAGCATTTT.

This rearrangement joins TRBV7-2 to TRBJ1-6; 7 positions match TRBD1. V gave up 2 bases and J gave up 8 bases; unmatched junction bases: 6. The CDR3 sequence is 15 residues long. CDR1 is SGHTA and CDR2 is FQGNSA in the germline V gene. The CDR3 region is CASSLTTGSYSPLHF. The CDR3 DNA is TGTGCCAGCAGCTTAACGACAGGGAGCTATTCACCCCTCCACTTT.

The chain is built from TRBV30 and TRBJ2-5; possibly TRBD2 for D (6 bases). V shed 0 bases and J shed 13 bases, with 12 bases lying between them. This CDR3 is built from 11 residues. Germline V gene lookup returns CDR1 GTSNPN and CDR2 SVGIG (reference sequence). Written as DNA, the CDR3 is TGTGCCTGGAGTGTGTCGGAGGGGCCGTACTTC. Its translation: CAWSVSEGPYF.

This clone was seen just once. The chain links TRBV10-3 to TRBJ2-7; 9 nucleotides match TRBD1. The CDR3 runs 14 residues. Trimming removed 7 bases from V and 5 bases from J; junction bases left unmatched: 9. Per the germline V gene, CDR1 is ENHRY and CDR2 is SYGVKD. The chain's CDR3 is CAINPGQGRDEQYF. The CDR3 coding sequence is TGTGCCATCAACCCGGGACAGGGTCGCGACGAGCAGTACTTC.

V and J are TRBV5-6 and TRBJ1-2, with unresolved D. The V end was cut by 4 bases, the J end by 4 bases, with 8 bases between. Germline lookup yields CDR1 SGHDT and CDR2 YYEEEE. The length of the CDR3 is 12 residues. The CDR3 region is CASSKQLYGYTF. CDR3 coding DNA: TGTGCCAGCAGCAAACAGCTCTATGGCTACACCTTC.

The rearrangement joins TRBV2 to TRBJ2-3; 9 bases are shared with TRBD1. CDR1 SNHLY and CDR2 FYNNEI come from the germline V gene. CDR3 length: 16 amino acids. Unmatched junction bases numbered 5, after V lost 4 bases and J lost 0 bases. The CDR3 sequence: CASSGTGTGSTDTQYF. For the CDR3, the DNA is TGTGCCAGCAGTGGAACCGGGACAGGGAGCACAGATACGCAGTATTTT.

The chain employs TRBV28 and TRBJ2-3, with TRBD2 matching 7 bases. The CDR3 is 15 amino acids. Trimming at V came to 6 bases and at J to 0 bases, leaving 6 bases not matched to a gene. CDR1 and CDR2 (germline): MDHEN, SYDVKM. CDR3 residues: CASSSHSGSTDTQYF. The CDR3 nucleotides read TGTGCCAGCAGCTCCCATAGCGGGAGCACAGATACGCAGTATTTT.

This clone showed up just a few times. The V and J genes are TRBV18 and TRBJ2-7, with D maybe TRBD2 (6 bases). The germline V and J ends were trimmed by 5 bases and 0 bases, with 14 bases remaining between them. The CDR3 runs 15 residues. Looked up from germline, CDR1 is KGHSH and CDR2 is LQKENI. In nucleotides, the CDR3 is TGTGCCAGCTCAGCACTAGCTACGCTCTCCTACGAGCAGTACTTC. This translates into CASSALATLSYEQYF.

The V gene is TRBV19, the J gene TRBJ2-1; weak D call: TRBD2 (5 bases). Trimming took off 3 bases at V and 8 bases at J, with 14 bases between the two ends. Germline assignment: CDR1 LNHDA and CDR2 SQIVND (reference sequence). This CDR3 contains 14 residues. CDR3 in DNA: TGTGCCAGTAGTATTCTGGTAGGAGGCTATGAGCAGTTCTTC. It specifies CASSILVGGYEQFF.

This chain links TRBV7-2 with TRBJ1-5; 9 bases line up with TRBD1. Germline CDR1 is SGHTA and CDR2 is FQGNSA. J gave up 4 bases and V 5 bases, and 6 bases lay outside the gene matches. This CDR3 region has 15 residues. CDR3 nucleotide sequence: TGTGCCAGCAGCCATGGGACAGGGTGGAATCAGCCCCAGCATTTT. The encoded protein is CASSHGTGWNQPQHF.

The J gene is TRBJ2-6, the V gene TRBV6-6; 8 bases align to TRBD2. J was trimmed by 4 bases and V by 5 bases; bases with no gene match: 4. Germline CDR1 is MNHNY and CDR2 is SVGAGI (reference sequence). The CDR3 consists of 15 residues. CDR3 nucleotides: TGTGCCAGCAGTAGGCGGGAGGACGGGGCCAACGTCCTGACTTTC. Translating gives CASSRREDGANVLTF.

The genes are TRBV23-1 and TRBJ2-7; 10 positions match TRBD1. TRBV23-1 belongs to the ORF category, with a function that is uncertain. The CDR3 totals 16 residues. V was pared by 0 bases and J by 7 bases, with 9 bases of the junction left unmatched. In nucleotides, the CDR3 is TGCGCCAGCAGTCAATCAATCCGGGACAGGGGATTGGAGCAGTACTTC. This sequence encodes CASSQSIRDRGLEQYF.

This chain uses TRBV5-4 with TRBJ1-1, with 8 positions matching TRBD1. V shed 2 bases and J 1 base; nucleotides not matched to a gene: 7. In germline, CDR1 is SGHNT, CDR2 YYREEE (reference sequence). CDR3 size: 16 residues. The CDR3 loop is CASSFGTGSRNTEAFF. CDR3 coding DNA: TGTGCCAGCAGCTTCGGGACAGGCAGTAGGAACACTGAAGCTTTCTTT.

The chain employs TRBV5-1 and TRBJ1-1, with D perhaps matching TRBD1 (6 bases). CDR1 is SGHRS, CDR2 YFSETQ, per germline. With 1 base removed from V and 5 bases from J, the gap between germline ends came to 24 bases. The CDR3 length is 18 residues. CDR3 sequence reads: CASSLIRTGHRGGTEAFF. CDR3 in DNA: TGCGCCAGCAGCTTGATCAGAACGGGACACCGGGGGGGAACTGAAGCTTTCTTT.

The count of this clone is one. The chain has TRBV7-2 and TRBJ2-7; TRBD2 might be the D (6 bases). The length of the CDR3 is 14 residues. The germline V gene has CDR1 SGHTA and CDR2 FQGNSA. With 4 bases removed from V and 3 bases from J, the gap between germline ends came to 13 bases. Here the CDR3 DNA reads TGTGCCAGCAGCTCGACCGGGAGAAACTACGAGCAGTACTTC. It is translated as CASSSTGRNYEQYF.

The V gene is TRBV7-2, the J gene TRBJ2-3; D perhaps matches TRBD2 (6 bases). Between the trimmed V and J ends, which lost 5 bases and 2 bases, there was a span of 11 bases. The CDR3 runs to 14 residues. In germline, CDR1 is SGHTA, CDR2 FQGNSA. CDR3: CASSPGLITDTQYF. CDR3 in DNA: TGTGCCAGCAGCCCGGGACTCATCACAGATACGCAGTATTTT.

The CDR3 here is CASRPGGNSPLHF. CDR3 in DNA: TGTGCCAGCAGACCTGGAGGTAATTCACCCCTCCACTTT. This chain connects TRBV2 to TRBJ1-6; no firm D call. V was clipped by 6 bases and J by 6 bases, with 9 bases between them. The germline V gene encodes CDR1 SNHLY and CDR2 FYNNEI. This CDR3 region has 13 residues. Full variable domain (rest looked up from reference TRBV2 and TRBJ1-6): EPEVTQTPSHQVTQMGQEVILRCVPISNHLYFYWYRQILGQKVEFLVSFYNNEISEKSEIFDDQFSVERPDGSNFTLKIRSTKLEDSAMYFCASRPGGNSPLHFGNGTRLTVT.